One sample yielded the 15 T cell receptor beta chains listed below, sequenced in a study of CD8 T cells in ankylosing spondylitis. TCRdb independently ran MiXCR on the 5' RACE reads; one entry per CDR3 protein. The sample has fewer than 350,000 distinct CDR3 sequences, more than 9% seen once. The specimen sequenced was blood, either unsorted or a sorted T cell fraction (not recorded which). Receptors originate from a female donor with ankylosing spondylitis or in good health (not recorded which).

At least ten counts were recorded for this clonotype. The CDR3 spells CSATQGQETQYF. CDR3 DNA: TGCAGTGCTACACAGGGGCAAGAGACCCAGTACTTC. This rearrangement joins TRBV20-1 to TRBJ2-5; 7 bases agree with TRBD1. The CDR3 loop spans 12 amino acids. V lost 4 bases and J lost 2; bases outside the gene matches: 1. Germline CDR1 is DFQATT and CDR2 is SNEGSKA (reference sequence).

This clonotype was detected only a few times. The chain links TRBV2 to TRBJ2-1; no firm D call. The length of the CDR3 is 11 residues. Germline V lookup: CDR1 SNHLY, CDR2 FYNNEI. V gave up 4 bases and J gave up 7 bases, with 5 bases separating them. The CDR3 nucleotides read TGTGCCAGCAGTGTTGAGAATGAGCAGTTCTTC. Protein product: CASSVENEQFF.

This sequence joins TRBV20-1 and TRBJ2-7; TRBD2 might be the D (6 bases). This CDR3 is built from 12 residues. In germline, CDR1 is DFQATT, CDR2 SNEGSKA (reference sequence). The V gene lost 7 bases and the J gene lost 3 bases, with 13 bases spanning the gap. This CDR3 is CSVGGTNYEQYF. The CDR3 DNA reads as TGCAGTGTGGGCGGGACCAACTACGAGCAGTACTTC.

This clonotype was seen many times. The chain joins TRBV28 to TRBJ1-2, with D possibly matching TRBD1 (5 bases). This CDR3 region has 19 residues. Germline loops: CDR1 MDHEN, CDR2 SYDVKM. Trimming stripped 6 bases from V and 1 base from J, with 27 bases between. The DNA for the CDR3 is TGTGCCAGCAGCGGGGGACCGGACCTAACAAGCGGCTTTAACTATGGCTACACCTTC. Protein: CASSGGPDLTSGFNYGYTF.

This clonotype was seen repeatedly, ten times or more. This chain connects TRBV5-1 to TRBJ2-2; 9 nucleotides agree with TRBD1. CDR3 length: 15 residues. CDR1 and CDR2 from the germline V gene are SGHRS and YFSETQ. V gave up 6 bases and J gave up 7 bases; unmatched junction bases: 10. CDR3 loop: CASKDRGETLGELFF. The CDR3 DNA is TGCGCCAGCAAGGACAGGGGTGAGACTCTCGGGGAGCTGTTTTTT.

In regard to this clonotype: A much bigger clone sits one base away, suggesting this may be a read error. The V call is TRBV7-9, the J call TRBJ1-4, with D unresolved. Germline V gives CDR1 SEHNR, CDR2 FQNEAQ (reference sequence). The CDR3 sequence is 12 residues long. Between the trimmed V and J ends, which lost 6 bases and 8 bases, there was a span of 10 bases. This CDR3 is CASRWKEEKLFF. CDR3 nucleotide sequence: TGTGCCAGCAGGTGGAAAGAGGAAAAACTGTTTTTT.

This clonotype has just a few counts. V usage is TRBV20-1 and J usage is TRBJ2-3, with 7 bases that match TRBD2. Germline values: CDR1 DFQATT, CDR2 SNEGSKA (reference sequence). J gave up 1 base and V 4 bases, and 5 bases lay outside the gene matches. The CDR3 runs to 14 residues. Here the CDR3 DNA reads TGCAGTGCTACCTTAGCGGGCGGCACAGATACGCAGTATTTT. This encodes CSATLAGGTDTQYF.

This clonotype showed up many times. The CDR3, as DNA: TGTGCCAGCAGTCCTCCGGGACCCAAAGCTTTCTTT. Its translation is CASSPPGPKAFF. This rearrangement joins TRBV28 to TRBJ1-1, with a weak D call TRBD1 (5 bases). There are 12 residues in the CDR3. Germline CDR1 MDHEN, CDR2 SYDVKM. V lost 5 bases, J lost 9 bases, and 13 bases lay in between.

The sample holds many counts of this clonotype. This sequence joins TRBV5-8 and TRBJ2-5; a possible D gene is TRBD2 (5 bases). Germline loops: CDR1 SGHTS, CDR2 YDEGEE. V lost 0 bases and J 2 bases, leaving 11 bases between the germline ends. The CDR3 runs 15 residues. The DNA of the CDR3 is TGTGCCAGCAGCTTGGGGACTTACGATCAAGAGACCCAGTACTTC. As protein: CASSLGTYDQETQYF.

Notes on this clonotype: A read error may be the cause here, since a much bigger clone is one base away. CDR3 coding DNA: TGCGCCAGCAGATCCGACGGAGAAAACCTCTACGAGCAGTACTTC. Translated, it gives CASRSDGENLYEQYF. The rearrangement links TRBV5-1 to TRBJ2-7, with D hard to call. The CDR3 length is 15 residues. Between the trimmed V and J ends, which lost 5 bases and 3 bases, there was a span of 18 bases. The germline V gene encodes CDR1 SGHRS and CDR2 YFSETQ.

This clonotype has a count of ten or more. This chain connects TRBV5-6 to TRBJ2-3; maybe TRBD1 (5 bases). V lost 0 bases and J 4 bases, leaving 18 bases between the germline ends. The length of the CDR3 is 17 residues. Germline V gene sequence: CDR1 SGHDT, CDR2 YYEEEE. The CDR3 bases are TGTGCCAGCAGCTTGGCCTTGGGGCTAGGTCCCGCAGATACGCAGTATTTT. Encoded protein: CASSLALGLGPADTQYF.

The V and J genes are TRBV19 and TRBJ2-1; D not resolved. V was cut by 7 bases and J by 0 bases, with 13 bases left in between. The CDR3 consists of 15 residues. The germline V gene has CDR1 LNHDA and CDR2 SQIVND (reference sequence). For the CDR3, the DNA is TGTGCCAGTAATCAAGACGGTTACTCCTACAATGAGCAGTTCTTC. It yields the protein CASNQDGYSYNEQFF.

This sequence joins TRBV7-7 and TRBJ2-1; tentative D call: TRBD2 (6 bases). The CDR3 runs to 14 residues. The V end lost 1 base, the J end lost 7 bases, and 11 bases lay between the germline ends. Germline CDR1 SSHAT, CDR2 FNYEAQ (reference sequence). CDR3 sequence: CASSLGAGRNEQFF. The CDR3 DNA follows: TGTGCCAGCAGCTTAGGGGCGGGACGGAATGAGCAGTTCTTC.

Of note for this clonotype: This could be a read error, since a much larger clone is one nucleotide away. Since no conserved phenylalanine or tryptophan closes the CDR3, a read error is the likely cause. DNA for the CDR3: TGTGCCAGCAGCTTGGGAGGGCCTCAGCCCCAGCATTTA. Encoded protein: CASSLGGPQPQHL. The rearrangement links TRBV5-5 to TRBJ1-5; no definite D call. Germline V CDR1 and CDR2: SGHKS, YYEKEE (reference sequence). The V gene lost 0 bases and the J gene lost 6 bases, with 7 bases spanning the gap. CDR3 length: 13 residues.

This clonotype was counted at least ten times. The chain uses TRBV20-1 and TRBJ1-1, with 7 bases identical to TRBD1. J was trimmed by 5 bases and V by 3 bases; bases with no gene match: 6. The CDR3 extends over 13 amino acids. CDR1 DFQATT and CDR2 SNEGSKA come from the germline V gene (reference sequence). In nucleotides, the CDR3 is TGCAGTGCTAGCCGGGACAGTAGGACTGAAGCTTTCTTT. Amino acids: CSASRDSRTEAFF.